Sequencing of this T cell receptor beta chain was carried out in a study of CD8 T cells in Susac syndrome. This CDR3 comprises 15 residues. V was pared by 1 base and J by 5 bases, with 12 bases between. Germline loops: CDR1 LGHDT, CDR2 YNNKEL (reference sequence). The CD8+ and CD4+ T cells were isolated magnetically using a negative isolation approach, whereas the TEMRA cells were enriched by FACS. An amount of RNA that ranged from roughly 0.45 to 1 ug was reverse transcribed with random hexamers. MiXCR, applied by TCRdb to the immunoSEQ multiplex PCR reads, yields one record per CDR3 protein. The table has 200,000 or so distinct CDR3 sequences, about 95% seen once.

This sequence originates from a human donor with multiple sclerosis. Sequencing was performed on CD4+ T cells from PBMCs. The V call is TRBV3-1, the J call TRBJ2-1; D gene ambiguous. The CDR3 is CASSQGLLGNNEQFF. CDR3 DNA: TGTGCCAGCAGCCAAGGTCTCCTCGGAAACAATGAGCAGTTCTTC.